What follows describes a single TCR beta chain. Some clones are missing from TCRdb's copy, which holds only in-frame ones; the method was immunoSEQ multiplex PCR. This table holds some 150,000 clones, about 89% found once. This entry comes from a study of control samples from healthy donors and cancer patients. Germline V gives CDR1 MNHEY, CDR2 SMNVEV (reference sequence). There are 15 residues in the CDR3. V was shortened by 5 bases and J by 2 bases, with 16 bases between the two germline ends. The clonotype comes from a man aged 30-40 years in good health. The chain recombines TRBV27 with TRBJ2-7, with D unclear. Material: blood. As DNA, the CDR3 is TGTGCCAGCAGTGGAGTAGGACGTTTAGCCTACGAGCAGTACTTC. Its protein product is CASSGVGRLAYEQYF.